This T cell receptor beta chain was sequenced during a study of shared clonotypes between healthy human individuals. Study-level information: The cohort had two women and three men, ages 18 to 49. Three plates were used per donor for CD4 naive, three for CD4 memory, two for CD8 naive and one for CD8 memory. Study-level results: Generation probabilities of non-shared clonotypes were lower (relative to those shared by all four donors).

For this clone: Its antigen remains unidentified.

The assay was carried out at the deep level. TCRdb's table, derived via immunoSEQ multiplex PCR, lists solely in-frame clones and lacks some. The sample lists around 1.5 million clones; about 98% were seen once. Germline values: CDR1 GTSNPN, CDR2 SVGIG (reference sequence). This CDR3 has 13 residues. V was pared by 3 bases and J by 4 bases, with 10 bases between. The chain is built from TRBV30 and TRBJ1-5, with unresolved D. Sequencing input: naive CD4+ T cells sorted from blood. Noted subset: CD45RA+ positively selected. This receptor was taken from a man aged 25 to 40 in good health. As DNA, the CDR3 is TGTGCCTGGAGGGCGACAAATAATCAGCCCCAGCATTTT. It encodes CAWRATNNQPQHF.